This T cell receptor (beta chain) emerged from a study of early T cells in non-severe SARS-CoV-2 infection. Study information: Unsorted whole-blood RNA was sequenced in bulk, leaving chains unpaired. Study-level points and caveats: VDJdb matching, biased toward anti-spike CD8 responses, missed private and CD4 specificities.

Germline-derived CDR1 and CDR2 are DFQATT and SNEGSKA (reference sequence). This CDR3 has 13 amino acids. Trimming removed 6 bases from V and 1 base from J, with 12 bases in between. Concerning this clonotype itself: The antigen is not known.

Attached unique molecular identifiers marked individual cDNA molecules. TCRdb re-called the 5' RACE reads through MiXCR, storing one row per CDR3 protein. The sample lists fewer than 120,000 distinct CDR3 sequences; roughly 12% were seen once. The specimen was whole blood, collected at baseline. The TCR originated in an adult who was a healthcare worker with PCR-confirmed SARS-CoV-2 infection or an uninfected control (not recorded which). This chain uses TRBV20-1 with TRBJ1-1; D may be TRBD1 (5 bases). The CDR3 region has the DNA TGCAGTGCGTGGGGCAGGCCGAACACTGAAGCTTTCTTT. Translation gives CSAWGRPNTEAFF.